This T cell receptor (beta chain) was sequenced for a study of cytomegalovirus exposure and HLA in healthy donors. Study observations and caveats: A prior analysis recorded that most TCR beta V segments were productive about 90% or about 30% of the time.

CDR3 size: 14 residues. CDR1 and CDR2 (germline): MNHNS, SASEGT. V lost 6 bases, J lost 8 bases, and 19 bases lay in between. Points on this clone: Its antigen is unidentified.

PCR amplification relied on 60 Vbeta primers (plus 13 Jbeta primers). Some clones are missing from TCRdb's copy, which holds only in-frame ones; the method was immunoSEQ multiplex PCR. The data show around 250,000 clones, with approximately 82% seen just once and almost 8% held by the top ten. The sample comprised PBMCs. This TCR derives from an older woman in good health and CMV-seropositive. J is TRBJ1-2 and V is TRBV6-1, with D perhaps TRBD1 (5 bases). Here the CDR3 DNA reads TGTGCCAGCAGCAAAGACGGGTGGGGCTCCGGCTACACCTTC. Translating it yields CASSKDGWGSGYTF.